This T cell receptor (beta chain) was captured in a study of Ad26.COV2.S vaccination and SARS-CoV-2 variants. TCRdb's table, derived via immunoSEQ multiplex PCR, lists solely in-frame clones and lacks some. Altogether over 90,000 clones are present, less than 85% being singletons, with the ten largest covering roughly a sixth. In this sample, this clone turned up a few times. Its antigen is as yet unknown. Findings and caveats of the study: Reported post-vaccination CD8+ and CD4+ T cell responses to spike showed substantial breadth. Greater spike-specific TCR breadth was seen in vaccine recipients than in placebo recipients. From the TCR breadth and depth analyses, total T cell responses may have been underestimated.

The CDR3 extends over 14 amino acids. V was pared by 1 base and J by 2 bases, with 9 bases between. Germline V CDR1 and CDR2: LGHNA, YSLEER. This chain joins TRBV4-3 and TRBJ2-7; D ambiguous. This TCR derives from a human donor who had recovered from COVID-19. This specimen consisted of peripheral blood, obtained after recovery from COVID-19. The CDR3 bases are TGCGCCAGCAGCCAAGTTCCAGGTCCCTACGAGCAGTACTTC. Translated, it gives CASSQVPGPYEQYF.